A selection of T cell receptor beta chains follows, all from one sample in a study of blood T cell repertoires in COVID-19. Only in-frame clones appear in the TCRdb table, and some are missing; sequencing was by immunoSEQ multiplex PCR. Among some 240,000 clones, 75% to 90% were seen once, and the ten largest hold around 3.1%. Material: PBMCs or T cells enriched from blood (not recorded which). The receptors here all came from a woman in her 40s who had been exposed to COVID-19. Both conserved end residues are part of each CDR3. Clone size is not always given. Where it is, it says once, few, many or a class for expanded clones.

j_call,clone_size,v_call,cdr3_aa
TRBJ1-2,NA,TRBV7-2,CASSIILQGARDGYTF
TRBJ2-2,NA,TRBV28,CASSPPGTGRTGELFF
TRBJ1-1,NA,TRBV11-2,CASSFHTGTEAFF
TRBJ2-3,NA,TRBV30,CAWSVQDWGEDTQYF
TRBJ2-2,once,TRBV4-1,CASSQVTSGGPGVGELFF
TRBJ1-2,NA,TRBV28,CASSTLRHYGYTF
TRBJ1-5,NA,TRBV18,CASSPWTDSNQPQHF
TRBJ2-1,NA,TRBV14,CASSNRGIYNEQFF
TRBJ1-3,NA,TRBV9,CASSVDLSGGTGNTIYF
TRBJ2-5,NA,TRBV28,CASSLGGPVETQYF
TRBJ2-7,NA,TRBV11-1,CASSLQGPASYEQYF
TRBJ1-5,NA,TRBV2,CASSRQGGGNQPQHF
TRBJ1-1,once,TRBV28,CASQSGSSGNTEAFF
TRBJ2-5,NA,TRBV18,CASSPARMETQYF
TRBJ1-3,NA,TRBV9,CASSVSGESGNTIYF
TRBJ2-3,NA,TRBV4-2,CASSQDPPSGRPDTQYF
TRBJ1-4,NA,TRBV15,CATSRGGAFKLFF
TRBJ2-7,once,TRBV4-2,CASSQGGGQAYEQYF
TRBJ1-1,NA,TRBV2,CASRGMTEAFF
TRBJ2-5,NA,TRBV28,CASSLTVARETQYF
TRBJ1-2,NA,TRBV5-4,CASTKGQADGGYTF
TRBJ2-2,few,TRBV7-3,CASSLYASGVNTGELFF
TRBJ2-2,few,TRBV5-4,CASSLGANTGELFF
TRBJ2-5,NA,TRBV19,CASSQGTGQETQYF
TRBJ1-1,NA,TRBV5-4,CASSLDLAEAEAFF
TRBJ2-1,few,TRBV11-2,CASSPGSSGGLEQFF
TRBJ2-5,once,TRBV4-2,CASSQDRVQYF
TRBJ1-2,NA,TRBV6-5,CASSYSPDIQGSTF
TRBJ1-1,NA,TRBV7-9,CASSRHFTAEAFF
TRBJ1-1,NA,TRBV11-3,CASSLGRRGDTEAFF
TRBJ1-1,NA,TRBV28,CASSSPDRGIFEAFF
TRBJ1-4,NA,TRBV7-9,CASSLRTGTANEKLFF
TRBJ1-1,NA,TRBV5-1,CASSVLTGGASEAFF
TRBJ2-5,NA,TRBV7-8,CASSLQGLSETQYF
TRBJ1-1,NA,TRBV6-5,CASTLEGGKTEAFF
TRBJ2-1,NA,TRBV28,CASSRSLEQFF
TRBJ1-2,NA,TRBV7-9,CASSLAGGQGSYGYTF
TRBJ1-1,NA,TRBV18,CASSPDRPKPEAFF
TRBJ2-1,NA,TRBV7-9,CASSSGQARSGDNEQFF
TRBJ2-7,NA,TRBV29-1,CSVRTSGVGEQYF
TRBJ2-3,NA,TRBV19,CASSIVSGVRDTQYF
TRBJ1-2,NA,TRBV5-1,CASSLRTGGFNYGYTF
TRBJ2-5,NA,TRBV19,CASSGQGRQETQYF
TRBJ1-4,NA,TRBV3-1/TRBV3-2,CASSQGTTNEKLFF
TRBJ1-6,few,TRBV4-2,CASSQDLGGSSYNSPLHF
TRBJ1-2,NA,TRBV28,CASSLGRVSGYTF
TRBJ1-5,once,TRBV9,CASSVELSNQPQHF
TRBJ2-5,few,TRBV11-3,CASSSGIGGETQYF